The rows below give T cell receptor beta chains drawn from one sample of a study of cytomegalovirus exposure and HLA in healthy donors. Repertoires were generated with immunoSEQ multiplex PCR, while TCRdb's copy carries only in-frame clones and drops some. There are around 110,000 clones in the sample; around three quarters occur only once, and under 7.5% lies in the top ten. Sequencing was carried out using PBMCs. Source of these receptors: a woman between 50 and 59 years old in good health and CMV-seropositive. Both conserved end residues are part of each CDR3. The D gene is left open where the match is weak. The size of a clone is reported for some rows only, either as once, few or many, or as a class for expanded clones.

TRBD1	-	TRBV19	TRBJ1-1	TGTGCCAGTAGTATTCAGATCAGGGGGGAAGCTTTCTTT	CASSIQIRGEAFF
-	few	TRBV28	TRBJ1-2	TGTGCCAGCAGGTCCTACAGGGACCCAGGCTACACCTTC	CASRSYRDPGYTF
-	-	TRBV5-1	TRBJ2-2	TGCGCCAGCAGCCCCCACTCCGACCGGGGCACCGGGGAGCTGTTTTTT	CASSPHSDRGTGELFF
-	-	TRBV7-9	TRBJ2-5	TGTGCCAGCAGTTTAGGAGGAGCTTCGGTCGTCCAGTACTTC	CASSLGGASVVQYF
-	-	TRBV19	TRBJ1-6	TGTGCCAGTAGTTTCGACGGGACAAGTGATTCACCCCTCCACTTT	CASSFDGTSDSPLHF
TRBD2	-	TRBV5-6	TRBJ2-7	TGTGCCAGCCGTCATTGGGAACGGGGGGGAAAGTACGAGCAGTACTTC	CASRHWERGGKYEQYF
TRBD1	-	TRBV6-1	TRBJ2-4	TGTGCCAGCAGCGTATACAGGGGAAACATTCAGTACTTC	CASSVYRGNIQYF
-	-	TRBV6-5	TRBJ2-1	TGTGCCAGTCAAATGGACAGTTACAATGAGCAGTTCTTC	CASQMDSYNEQFF
TRBD1	few	TRBV9	TRBJ1-2	TGTGCCAGCAGCGATTTACAGGGGCCGGAGCGCTACACCTTC	CASSDLQGPERYTF
-	-	TRBV6-1	TRBJ2-7	TGTGCCAGCAGCCAAAGGCGGTTCCCGTCCCCCGAGCAGTACTTC	CASSQRRFPSPEQYF
TRBD1	-	TRBV5-1	TRBJ2-2	TGCGCCAGCAGCTTGGCAGGGGGCACCGGGGAGCTGTTTTTT	CASSLAGGTGELFF
TRBD1	few	TRBV28	TRBJ2-7	TGTGCCAGCAGGGGATTCGGACAGGTTACGGACGAGCAGTACTTC	CASRGFGQVTDEQYF
TRBD1	once	TRBV14	TRBJ2-5	TGTGCCAGCAGCCAAGGTGGACAGGGGATGGAGACCCAGTACTTC	CASSQGGQGMETQYF
-	-	TRBV6-5	TRBJ2-7	TGTGCCAGCAGCCAAAGGCGGTTCCCGTCCCCCGAGCAGTACTTC	CASSQRRFPSPEQYF
-	few	TRBV7-8	TRBJ1-1	TGTGCCAGCAGCTTAGGCACAGGCCTTTTTCACACTGAAGCTTTCTTT	CASSLGTGLFHTEAFF
-	-	TRBV6-5	TRBJ1-2	TGTGCCAGCAGTCTCCGGGGGGGGAACTATGGCTACACCTTC	CASSLRGGNYGYTF
-	-	TRBV15	TRBJ1-5	TGTGCCACCAGCGGGCGGTATCAGGGTGATCAGCCCCAGCATTTT	CATSGRYQGDQPQHF
TRBD1	-	TRBV7-3	TRBJ1-3	TGTGCCAGCAGCGACAGGGCTGGAAACACCATATATTTT	CASSDRAGNTIYF
-	-	TRBV18	TRBJ1-1	TGTGCCAGCTCACCATGGGGGGGAGAGGCTGAAGCTTTCTTT	CASSPWGGEAEAFF
TRBD1	-	TRBV2	TRBJ2-5	TGTGCCAGCAGTAGACAGGGGGTTGAGACCCAGTACTTC	CASSRQGVETQYF
TRBD1	few	TRBV19	TRBJ2-6	TGTGCCAGTAGGCGGGGACAGGGGGCCCCTGGGGCCAACGTCCTGACTTTC	CASRRGQGAPGANVLTF
-	few	TRBV4-1	TRBJ1-2	TGCGCCAGCAGCCAAGGTCAAGGGGCTAACTATGGCTACACCTTC	CASSQGQGANYGYTF
-	-	TRBV2	TRBJ1-6	TGTGCCAGCGGTCGGGACACCAATAATTCACCCCTCCACTTT	CASGRDTNNSPLHF
-	-	TRBV6-1	TRBJ1-5	TGTGCCAGCAGTGAATGGCGCAGGGCCAATCAGCCCCAGCATTTT	CASSEWRRANQPQHF
TRBD2	few	TRBV5-1	TRBJ2-5	TGCGCCAGCAGCTTGGAAGGGCGGGAGGTAGGGACCCAGTACTTC	CASSLEGREVGTQYF
TRBD2	-	TRBV5-6	TRBJ2-2	TGTGCCAGCAGCCTGACGGGGGGGAACACCGGGGAGCTGTTTTTT	CASSLTGGNTGELFF
-	-	TRBV7-3	TRBJ2-3	TGTGCCAGCAGCTTACGAGCGGGTAGCACAGATACGCAGTATTTT	CASSLRAGSTDTQYF
TRBD1	-	TRBV18	TRBJ1-2	TGTGCCAGCTCACCACCGGTGGTCGGGACAGGGGGCGAGTACTATGGCTACACCTTC	CASSPPVVGTGGEYYGYTF
TRBD2	-	TRBV7-8	TRBJ2-1	TGTGCCAGCAGCCCAGACCTTCTAGCGGGGGGGTTCTACAATGAGCAGTTCTTC	CASSPDLLAGGFYNEQFF
TRBD2	-	TRBV30	TRBJ2-1	TGTGCCTGGAGTGGTAGCGGGGGGTACAATGAGCAGTTCTTC	CAWSGSGGYNEQFF
-	-	TRBV9	TRBJ1-6	TGTGCCAGCAGCGTGTCCGCAGATTCACCCCTCCACTTT	CASSVSADSPLHF
-	-	TRBV7-9	TRBJ2-5	TGTGCCAGCAGCTTAGAAGGGGCAGAAGCAACCCAGTACTTC	CASSLEGAEATQYF
TRBD2	-	TRBV7-9	TRBJ2-7	TGTGCCAGCAGCCCTGGCGGACTAGCTGCCGAGCAGTACTTC	CASSPGGLAAEQYF
-	-	TRBV7-7	TRBJ2-5	TGTGCTAGCAGCTTAGGGCCCCAAGAGACCCAGTACTTC	CASSLGPQETQYF
-	few	TRBV6-6	TRBJ2-5	TGTGCCAGCATCCCGACGGGACAAGAGACCCAGTACTTC	CASIPTGQETQYF
TRBD2	-	TRBV7-3	TRBJ2-2	TGTGCCAGCAGCCTGACTAGCCTCCTCACCGGGGAGCTGTTTTTT	CASSLTSLLTGELFF
TRBD1	-	TRBV5-6	TRBJ2-7	TGTGCCAGCAGCTCGGGACCGGGACAGATTTACGAGCAGTACTTC	CASSSGPGQIYEQYF
TRBD2	-	TRBV30	TRBJ2-2	TGTGCCTGGAGGAGACTAGCGGGGGGAACCGGGGAGCTGTTTTTT	CAWRRLAGGTGELFF
-	-	TRBV19	TRBJ2-1	TGTGCCAGTAGTATCCGGGGGACGAATGAGCAGTTCTTC	CASSIRGTNEQFF
TRBD2	-	TRBV7-3	TRBJ2-3	TGTGCCAGCAGCTTATTAGCGGGATTCACAGATACGCAGTATTTT	CASSLLAGFTDTQYF
-	-	TRBV18	TRBJ2-7	TGTGCCAGCTCATCTGAACAGCGGGTCGACAACTACGAGCAGTACTTC	CASSSEQRVDNYEQYF
TRBD1	once	TRBV28	TRBJ2-7	TGTGCCAGCAGTCGGGACAGGGTAGTGCTTGAGCAGTACTTC	CASSRDRVVLEQYF
TRBD1	few	TRBV2	TRBJ2-7	TGTGCCAGCAGTGACTGGACAGGCTCCTACGAGCAGTACTTC	CASSDWTGSYEQYF
TRBD2	-	TRBV19	TRBJ2-3	TGTGCCAGTAGTGAGCGGGGGCCCACAGATACGCAGTATTTT	CASSERGPTDTQYF
TRBD2	few	TRBV19	TRBJ2-4	TGTGCCAGTAGCCCGAGAAAGCGGGGGGGCCATGAAAACATTCAGTACTTC	CASSPRKRGGHENIQYF
-	-	TRBV28	TRBJ2-5	TGTGCCAGCAGGGCGGCGGCGGGGCGGTGGACCCAGTACTTC	CASRAAAGRWTQYF
-	-	TRBV9	TRBJ1-1	TGTGCCAGCAGCCCAATTGAAAGGGGTGAAGCTTTCTTT	CASSPIERGEAFF
-	-	TRBV9	TRBJ1-1	TGTGCCAGCAGCTCGGGAACCGGCTTGAACACTGAAGCTTTCTTT	CASSSGTGLNTEAFF
-	-	TRBV6-1	TRBJ1-4	TGTGCCAACGAAGAGCTGACAGCGCCAAATGAAAAACTGTTTTTT	CANEELTAPNEKLFF
-	-	TRBV7-9	TRBJ1-1	TGTTCCAGCAGCTTAGGAGGCCAGGGGAGCACTGAAGCTTTCTTT	CSSSLGGQGSTEAFF
-	-	TRBV28	TRBJ1-5	TGTGCCAGCAGTTTATACCCCGGGGATCAGCCCCAGCATTTT	CASSLYPGDQPQHF
-	-	TRBV10-3	TRBJ1-4	TGTGCCATCAGTGACAGGGGAGAGGCTGAAAAACTGTTTTTT	CAISDRGEAEKLFF
-	few	TRBV9	TRBJ2-3	TGTGCCAGCAGCCCCCGTGGCAGGGGTAGCACAGATACGCAGTATTTT	CASSPRGRGSTDTQYF
TRBD1	once	TRBV25-1	TRBJ2-2	TGTGCCAGCAGTGACCCAGGGGGCGCGGGCGGGGAGCTGTTTTTT	CASSDPGGAGGELFF